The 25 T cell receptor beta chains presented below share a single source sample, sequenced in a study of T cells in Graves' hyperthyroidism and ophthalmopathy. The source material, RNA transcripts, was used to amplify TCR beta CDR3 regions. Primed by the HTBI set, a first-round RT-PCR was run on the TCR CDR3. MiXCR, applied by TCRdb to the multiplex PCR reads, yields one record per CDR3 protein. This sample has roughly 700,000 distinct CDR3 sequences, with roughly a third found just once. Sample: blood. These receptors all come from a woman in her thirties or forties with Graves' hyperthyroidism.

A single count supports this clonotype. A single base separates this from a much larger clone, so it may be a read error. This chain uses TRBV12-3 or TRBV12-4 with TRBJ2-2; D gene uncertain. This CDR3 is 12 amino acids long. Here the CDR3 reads CASSLVRGELFF. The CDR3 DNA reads TGTGCCAGCAGCTTAGTTCGGGGGGAGCTGTTTTTT.

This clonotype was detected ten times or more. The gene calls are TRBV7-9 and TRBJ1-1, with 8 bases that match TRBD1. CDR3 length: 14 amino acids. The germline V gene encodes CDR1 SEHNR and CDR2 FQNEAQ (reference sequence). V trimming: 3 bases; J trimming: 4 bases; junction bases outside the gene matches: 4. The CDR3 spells CASSFSTGGTEAFF. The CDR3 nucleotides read TGTGCCAGCAGCTTTAGTACAGGGGGCACTGAAGCTTTCTTT.

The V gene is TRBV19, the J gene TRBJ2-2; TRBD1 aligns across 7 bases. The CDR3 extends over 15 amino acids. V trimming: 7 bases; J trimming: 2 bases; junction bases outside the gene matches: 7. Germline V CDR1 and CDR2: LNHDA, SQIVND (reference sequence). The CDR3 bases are TGTGCCAGTACCCTTCCAGGGGGAAACACCGGGGAGCTGTTTTTT. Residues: CASTLPGGNTGELFF.

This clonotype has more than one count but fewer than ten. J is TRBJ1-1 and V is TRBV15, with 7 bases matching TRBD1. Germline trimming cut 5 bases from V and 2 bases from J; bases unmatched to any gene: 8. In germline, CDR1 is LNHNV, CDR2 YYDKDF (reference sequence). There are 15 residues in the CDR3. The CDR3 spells CATSGYNRGNTEAFF. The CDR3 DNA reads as TGTGCCACCAGCGGTTATAACAGGGGAAACACTGAAGCTTTCTTT.

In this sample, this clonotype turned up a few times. CDR3 nucleotides: TGTGCCTTCAAGGGCAGAGGGTCGGCCGGGGAGCTGTTTTTT. Its translation is CAFKGRGSAGELFF. The rearrangement links TRBV7-3 to TRBJ2-2; perhaps TRBD2 as D (5 bases). Germline V lookup: CDR1 SGHTA, CDR2 FQGTGA. The CDR3 length is 14 residues. V dropped 11 bases and J dropped 6 bases, with 19 bases sitting between them. The full variable domain, rest sourced from reference TRBV7-3 and TRBJ2-2, is GAGVSQTPSNKVTEKGKYVELRCDPISGHTALYWYRQSLGQGPEFLIYFQGTGAADDSGLPNDRFFAVRPEGSVSTLKIQRTERGDSAVYLCAFKGRGSAGELFFGEGSRLTVL.

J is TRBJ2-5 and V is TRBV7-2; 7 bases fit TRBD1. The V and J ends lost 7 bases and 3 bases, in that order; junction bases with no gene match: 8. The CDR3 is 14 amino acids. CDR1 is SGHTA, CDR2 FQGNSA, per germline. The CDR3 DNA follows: TGTGCCAGCACCTCCGGTCAGGGGGAAGAGACCCAGTACTTC. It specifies CASTSGQGEETQYF.

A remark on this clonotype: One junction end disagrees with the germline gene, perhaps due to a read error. CDR3 sequence (DNA): TGTGCCAGCAGTTATACACCGGGACAGAAAAGGTACTTC. It encodes CASSYTPGQKRYF. The chain links TRBV10-3 to TRBJ2-7, with 7 positions matching TRBD1. Germline V lookup: CDR1 ENHRY, CDR2 SYGVKD. The length of the CDR3 is 13 residues.

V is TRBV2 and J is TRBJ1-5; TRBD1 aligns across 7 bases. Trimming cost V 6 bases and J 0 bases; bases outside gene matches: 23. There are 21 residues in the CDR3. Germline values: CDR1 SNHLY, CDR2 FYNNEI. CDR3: CASSLSRMGQTFAISNQPQHF. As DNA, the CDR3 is TGTGCCAGCAGCTTATCCCGGATGGGACAGACGTTTGCCATTAGCAATCAGCCCCAGCATTTT.

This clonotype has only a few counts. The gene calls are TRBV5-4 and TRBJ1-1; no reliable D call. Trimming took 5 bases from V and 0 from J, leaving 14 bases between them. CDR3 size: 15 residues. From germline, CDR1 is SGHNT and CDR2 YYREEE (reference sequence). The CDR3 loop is CASSTSLNMNTEAFF. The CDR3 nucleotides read TGTGCCAGCAGTACAAGCTTAAACATGAACACTGAAGCTTTCTTT.

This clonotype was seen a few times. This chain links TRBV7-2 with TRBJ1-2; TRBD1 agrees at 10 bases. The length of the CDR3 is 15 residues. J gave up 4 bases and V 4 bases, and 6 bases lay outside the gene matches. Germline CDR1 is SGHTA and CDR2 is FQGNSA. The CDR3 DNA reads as TGTGCCAGCAGCTCCCTTTGGACAGGGGGCTATGGCTACACCTTC. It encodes CASSSLWTGGYGYTF. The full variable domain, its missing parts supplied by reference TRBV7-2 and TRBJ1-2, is GAGVSQSPSNKVTEKGKDVELRCDPISGHTALYWYRQSLGQGLEFLIYFQGNSAPDKSGLPSDRFSAERTGGSVSTLTIQRTQQEDSAVYLCASSSLWTGGYGYTFGSGTRLTVV.

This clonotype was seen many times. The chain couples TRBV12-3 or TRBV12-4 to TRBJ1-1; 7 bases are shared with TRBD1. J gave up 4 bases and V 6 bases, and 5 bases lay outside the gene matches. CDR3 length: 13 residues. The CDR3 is CASRATGSTEAFF. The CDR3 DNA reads TGTGCCAGCAGGGCGACAGGGTCCACTGAAGCTTTCTTT.

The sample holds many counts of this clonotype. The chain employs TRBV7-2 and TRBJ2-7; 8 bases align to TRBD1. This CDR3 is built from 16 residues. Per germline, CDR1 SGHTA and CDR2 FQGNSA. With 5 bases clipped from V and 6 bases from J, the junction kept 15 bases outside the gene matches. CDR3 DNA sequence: TGTGCCAGCAGCCGAGAGGTCCCCGACAGGGGAGGCGAGCAGTACTTC. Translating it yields CASSREVPDRGGEQYF.

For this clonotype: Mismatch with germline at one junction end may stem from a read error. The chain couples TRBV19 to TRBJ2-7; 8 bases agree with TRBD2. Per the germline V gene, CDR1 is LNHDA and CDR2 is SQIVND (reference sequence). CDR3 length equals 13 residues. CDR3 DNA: TGCGCCAGTATAGCCAGCGGGAGTTACGAGCAGTACTTC. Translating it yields CASIASGSYEQYF.

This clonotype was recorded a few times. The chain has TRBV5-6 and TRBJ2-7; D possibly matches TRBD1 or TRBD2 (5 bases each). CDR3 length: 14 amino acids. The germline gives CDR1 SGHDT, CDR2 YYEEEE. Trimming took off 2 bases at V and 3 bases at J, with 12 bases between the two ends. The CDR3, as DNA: TGTGCCAGCAGCTTCCGGGACGGGGACTACGAGCAGTACTTC. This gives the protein CASSFRDGDYEQYF.

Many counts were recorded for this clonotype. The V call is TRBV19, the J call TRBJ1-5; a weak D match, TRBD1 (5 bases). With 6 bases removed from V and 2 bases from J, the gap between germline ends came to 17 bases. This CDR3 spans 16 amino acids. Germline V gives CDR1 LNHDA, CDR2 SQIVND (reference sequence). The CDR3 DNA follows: TGTGCCAGTAGCACCGACAGAATCTCGGGCAATCAGCCCCAGCATTTT. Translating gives CASSTDRISGNQPQHF.

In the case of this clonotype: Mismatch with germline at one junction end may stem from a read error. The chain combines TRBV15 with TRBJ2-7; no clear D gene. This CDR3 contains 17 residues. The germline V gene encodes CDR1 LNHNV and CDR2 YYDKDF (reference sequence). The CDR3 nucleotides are TGTGCCAGCAGCCCGACATCGGTACTGGGGTTGGAAAACGAGCAGTACTTC. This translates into CASSPTSVLGLENEQYF.

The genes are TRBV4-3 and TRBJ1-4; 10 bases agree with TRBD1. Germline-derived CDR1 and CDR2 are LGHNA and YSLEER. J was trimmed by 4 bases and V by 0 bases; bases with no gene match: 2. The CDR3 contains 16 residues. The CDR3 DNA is TGCGCCAGCAGCCAAGACTGGACAGGGGGTAATGAAAAACTGTTTTTT. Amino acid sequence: CASSQDWTGGNEKLFF.

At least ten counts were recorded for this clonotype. The CDR3 DNA sequence: TGCAGTGCTAGAGAAGGGACAGGAGGTGAAAAACTGTTTTTT. Protein sequence: CSAREGTGGEKLFF. The rearrangement links TRBV20-1 to TRBJ1-4; 8 bases fit TRBD1. J was trimmed by 7 bases and V by 0 bases; bases with no gene match: 4. CDR3 length: 14 amino acids. Germline V gene sequence: CDR1 DFQATT, CDR2 SNEGSKA (reference sequence).

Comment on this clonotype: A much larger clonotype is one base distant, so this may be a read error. The CDR3 is CASSSRPGQNYEQYF. The CDR3 DNA reads TGTGCCAGCAGCTCGCGACCGGGACAAAATTACGAGCAGTACTTC. The V gene is TRBV9, the J gene TRBJ2-7; D perhaps matches TRBD1 (6 bases). V was trimmed by 4 bases and J by 4 bases, leaving 18 bases between them. The V gene's germline CDR1 is SGDLS and CDR2 YYNGEE. This CDR3 is built from 15 residues. The variable domain in full, with the rest retrieved from reference TRBV9 and TRBJ2-7, is DSGVTQTPKHLITATGQRVTLRCSPRSGDLSVYWYQQSLDQGLQFLIQYYNGEERAKGNILERFSAQQFPDLHSELNLSSLELGDSALYFCASSSRPGQNYEQYFGPGTRLTVT.

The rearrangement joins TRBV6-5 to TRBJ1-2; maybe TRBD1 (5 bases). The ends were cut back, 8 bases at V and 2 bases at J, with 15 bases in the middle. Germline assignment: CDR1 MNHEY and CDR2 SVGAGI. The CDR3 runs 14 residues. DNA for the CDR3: TGTGCCAGCCGACGCGGGGCAGAGAACTATGGCTACACCTTC. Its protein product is CASRRGAENYGYTF.

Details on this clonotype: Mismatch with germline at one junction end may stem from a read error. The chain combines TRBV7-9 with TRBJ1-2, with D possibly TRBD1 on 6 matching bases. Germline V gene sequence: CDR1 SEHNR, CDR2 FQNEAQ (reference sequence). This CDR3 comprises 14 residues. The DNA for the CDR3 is TGTGCCAGCAGCACACAGGGTATTGTCTATGGCTACGCCTTC. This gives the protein CASSTQGIVYGYAF.

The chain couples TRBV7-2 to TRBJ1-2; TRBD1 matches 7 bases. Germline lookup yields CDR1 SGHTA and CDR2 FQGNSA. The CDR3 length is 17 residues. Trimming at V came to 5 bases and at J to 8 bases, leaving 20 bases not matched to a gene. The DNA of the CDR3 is TGTGCCAGCAGCAAAGGGGGCGACGGAGCCCTCCTAGGGGGCTACACCTTC. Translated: CASSKGGDGALLGGYTF.

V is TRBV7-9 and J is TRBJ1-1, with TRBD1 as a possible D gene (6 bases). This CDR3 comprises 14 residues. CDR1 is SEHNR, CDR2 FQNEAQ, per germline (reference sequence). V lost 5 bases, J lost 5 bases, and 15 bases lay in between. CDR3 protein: CASSGYRARTEAFF. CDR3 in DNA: TGTGCCAGCAGCGGATACAGGGCGAGGACTGAAGCTTTCTTT.

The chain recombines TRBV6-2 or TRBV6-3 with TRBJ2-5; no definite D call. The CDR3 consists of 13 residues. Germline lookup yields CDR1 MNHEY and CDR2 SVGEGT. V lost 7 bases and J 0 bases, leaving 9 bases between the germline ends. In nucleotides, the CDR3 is TGTGCCAGCAATAGGTGGGACCAAGAGACCCAGTACTTC. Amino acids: CASNRWDQETQYF.

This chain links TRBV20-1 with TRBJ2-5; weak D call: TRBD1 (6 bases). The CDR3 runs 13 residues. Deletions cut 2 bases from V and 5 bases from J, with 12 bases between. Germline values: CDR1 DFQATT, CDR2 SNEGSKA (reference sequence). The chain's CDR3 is CSARPTGIETQYF. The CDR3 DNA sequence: TGCAGTGCTAGACCCACAGGGATCGAGACCCAGTACTTC.